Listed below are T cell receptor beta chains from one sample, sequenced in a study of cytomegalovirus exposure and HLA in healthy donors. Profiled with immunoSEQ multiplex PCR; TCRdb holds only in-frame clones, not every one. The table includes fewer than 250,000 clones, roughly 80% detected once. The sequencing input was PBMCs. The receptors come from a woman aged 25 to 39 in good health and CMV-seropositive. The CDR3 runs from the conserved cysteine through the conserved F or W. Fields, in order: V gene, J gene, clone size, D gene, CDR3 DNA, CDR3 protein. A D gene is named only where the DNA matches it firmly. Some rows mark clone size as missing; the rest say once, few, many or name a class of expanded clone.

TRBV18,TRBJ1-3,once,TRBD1,TGTGCCAGCTCCCAACGAGGCGGACAGGGGATAGGAAACACCATATATTTT,CASSQRGGQGIGNTIYF
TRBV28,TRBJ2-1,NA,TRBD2,TGTGCCAGCAGTCCGACTCTAGGCGGGAGAGTGAATGAGCAGTTCTTC,CASSPTLGGRVNEQFF
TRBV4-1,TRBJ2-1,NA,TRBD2,TGCGCCAGCACTGGGAGACTAGCGGGATCGAACAATGAGCAGTTCTTC,CASTGRLAGSNNEQFF
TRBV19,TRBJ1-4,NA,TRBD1,TGTGCCAGCAACCGGGACAGGGCCGTGTTTTTT,CASNRDRAVFF
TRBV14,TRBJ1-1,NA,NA,TGTGCCAGCAGCCAAGGGACTGGGGTCTCTGAAGCTTTCTTT,CASSQGTGVSEAFF
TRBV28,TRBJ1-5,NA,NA,TGTGCCAGCAGCCCACAGGGTTATAGCAATCAGCCCCAGCATTTT,CASSPQGYSNQPQHF
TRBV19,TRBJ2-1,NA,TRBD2,TGTGCCAGTAGTATTGAGCTAGCGGGGTGGCCCAGCTCCTACAATGAGCAGTTCTTC,CASSIELAGWPSSYNEQFF
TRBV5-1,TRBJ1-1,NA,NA,TGCGCCAGCAGCTTGGGGTCAGGGCCCTTGAACACTGAAGCTTTCTTT,CASSLGSGPLNTEAFF
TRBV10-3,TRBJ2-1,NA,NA,TGTGCCATCAGTGAGACGGGGGAATCGTACAATGAGCAGTTCTTC,CAISETGESYNEQFF
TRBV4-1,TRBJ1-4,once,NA,TGCGCCAGCAGCCAAGGCACAGGGCTGGAGGAAAAACTGTTTTTT,CASSQGTGLEEKLFF
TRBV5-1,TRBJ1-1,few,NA,TGCGCCAGCAGCCCGGGGAGGGGTAACGGGGGCATTGAAGCTTTCTTT,CASSPGRGNGGIEAFF
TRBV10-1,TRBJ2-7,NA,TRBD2,TGCGCCAGCAGTGGGGGGGGAGACCTAGCCTACGAGCAGTACTTC,CASSGGGDLAYEQYF
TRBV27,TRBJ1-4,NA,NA,TGTGCCAGCAGTTTATCTCAAGGGGAGGGGACACTGTTTTTT,CASSLSQGEGTLFF
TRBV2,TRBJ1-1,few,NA,TGTGCCAGCAACAGGGAGACCTACACTGAAGCTTTCTTT,CASNRETYTEAFF
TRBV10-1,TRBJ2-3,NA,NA,TGCGCCAGCAGCCCGACAGGCACAGATACGCAGTATTTT,CASSPTGTDTQYF
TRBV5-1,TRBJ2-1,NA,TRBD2,TGCGCCAGCAGCTTGACTAGCGGGGGGCTACGCAATGAGCAGTTCTTC,CASSLTSGGLRNEQFF
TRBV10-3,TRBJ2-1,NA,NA,TGTGCCACCTGGGGGGGAGCAGGGGAGTTCTTC,CATWGGAGEFF
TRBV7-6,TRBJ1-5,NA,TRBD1,TGTGCCAGCAGCTCAGGGTTAGGGGGCGGTCAGCCCCAGCATTTT,CASSSGLGGGQPQHF
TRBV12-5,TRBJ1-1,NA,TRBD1,TGTGCTAGTGGTTCGGGACAGTTCTCTGAAGCTTTCTTT,CASGSGQFSEAFF
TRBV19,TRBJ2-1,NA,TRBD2,TGTGCCAGTAGTATGCTAGCGGTGAGCTCCTACAATGAGCAGTTCTTC,CASSMLAVSSYNEQFF
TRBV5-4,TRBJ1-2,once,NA,TGTGCCAGCAGCTTGAGGAGGGATCAAGGCTACACCTTC,CASSLRRDQGYTF
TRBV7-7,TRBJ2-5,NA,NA,TGTGCCAGCAGCCCATGGAGGAGCGGTCCCGCTGGGGAGACCCAGTACTTC,CASSPWRSGPAGETQYF
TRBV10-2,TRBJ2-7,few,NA,TGCGCCAGCAGTGAGTCGGGAGATGAGGGCGAGCAGTACTTC,CASSESGDEGEQYF
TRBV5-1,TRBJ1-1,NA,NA,TGCGCCAGCAGCTTGGCTTCCAACACTGAAGCTTTCTTT,CASSLASNTEAFF
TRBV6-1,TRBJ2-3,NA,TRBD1,TGTGCCAGCAGGGCGGGACAGGTTAGCACAGATACGCAGTATTTT,CASRAGQVSTDTQYF
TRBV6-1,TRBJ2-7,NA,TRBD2,TGTGCCAGCAGTGAAGCGCTAGCGGGATACTACGAGCAGTACTTC,CASSEALAGYYEQYF
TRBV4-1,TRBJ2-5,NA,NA,TGCGCCAGCAGCCAGGTGGGACTCCAAGAGACCCAGTACTTC,CASSQVGLQETQYF
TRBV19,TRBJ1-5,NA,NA,TGTGCCAGTACCAAGACAGTCCATAGCAATCAGCCCCAGCATTTT,CASTKTVHSNQPQHF
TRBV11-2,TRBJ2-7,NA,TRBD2,TGTGCCAGCAGTCAGGGGGGACTAGCGGGAGCCTTAACCTACGAGCAGTACTTC,CASSQGGLAGALTYEQYF